These 32 T cell receptor beta chains originate from one sample sequenced in a study of graft-versus-host responses after intestinal transplantation. Sequencing used immunoSEQ multiplex PCR; TCRdb keeps in-frame clones, though not all of them. In the table there are 20,000 to 25,000 clones, 40% to 55% of which are singletons. The specimen was alloreactive CD4+ T cells from a mixed lymphocyte reaction culture, collected before intestinal transplant. The sample's subset: CFSE-low proliferating T cells sorted from roughly six-day pre-transplant mixed lymphocyte reaction (GvH or HvG direction). The receptors originated from a human patient who received an intestinal transplant.

The chain links TRBV6-6 to TRBJ2-3; D gene uncertain. Trimming removed 0 bases from V and 6 bases from J, with 7 bases in between. Per the germline V gene, CDR1 is MNHNY and CDR2 is SVGAGI (reference sequence). This CDR3 is built from 13 residues. CDR3 sequence: CASSYSSGDTQYF. CDR3 nucleotide sequence: TGTGCCAGCAGTTACTCGTCCGGGGATACGCAGTATTTT.

This clone occurred a few times. The chain links TRBV18 to TRBJ2-5; 11 positions match TRBD2. Germline assignment: CDR1 KGHSH and CDR2 LQKENI. With V trimmed by 0 bases and J by 4 bases, 4 bases remained unmatched. This CDR3 spans 16 amino acids. CDR3 sequence (DNA): TGTGCCAGCTCACCACCAGCCCTAGCGGGGGGAGAGACCCAGTACTTC. Its translation is CASSPPALAGGETQYF.

This clone was counted a few times. The CDR3 nucleotides are TGTGCCAGCTCACCGGGGGGGACGGGCTACGAGCAGTACTTC. It codes for CASSPGGTGYEQYF. The V and J genes are TRBV18 and TRBJ2-5, with 7 bases aligning to TRBD2. The DNA end is more similar to TRBJ2-7, so the J call may be wrong. The germline V gene encodes CDR1 KGHSH and CDR2 LQKENI. This CDR3 is built from 14 residues.

The chain joins TRBV7-3 to TRBJ2-2; TRBD2 might be the D (6 bases). Germline assignment: CDR1 SGHTA and CDR2 FQGTGA. Trimming took off 5 bases at V and 5 bases at J, with 18 bases between the two ends. CDR3 length equals 16 residues. The CDR3 nucleotides are TGTGCCAGCAGCCCCCTGGGGGGACCGGGTACCGGGGAGCTGTTTTTT. Its protein is CASSPLGGPGTGELFF.

By share, this clone counts as medium-sized. CDR3 nucleotides: TGTGCCAGCAGCTTAGTTCAGGGAGGGATATCACCCCTCCACTTT. Translating gives CASSLVQGGISPLHF. The gene calls are TRBV7-2 and TRBJ1-6, with D possibly matching TRBD1 (5 bases). In germline, CDR1 is SGHTA, CDR2 FQGNSA. CDR3 length equals 15 residues. V was pared by 1 base and J by 10 bases, with 14 bases between.

By frequency in the sample, this clone is medium-sized (0.01 to 0.1%). This rearrangement joins TRBV5-1 to TRBJ1-3; D remains unclear. Germline-derived CDR1 and CDR2 are SGHRS and YFSETQ. The V end lost 2 bases, the J end lost 0 bases, and 9 bases lay between the germline ends. There are 15 residues in the CDR3. The CDR3 nucleotides read TGCGCCAGCAGCTTTGGGCACCGCTCTGGAAACACCATATATTTT. Protein product: CASSFGHRSGNTIYF. The variable domain in full, completed from reference TRBV5-1 and TRBJ1-3, reads KAGVTQTPRYLIKTRGQQVTLSCSPISGHRSVSWYQQTPGQGLQFLFEYFSETQRNKGNFPGRFSGRQFSNSRSEMNVSTLELGDSALYLCASSFGHRSGNTIYFGEGSWLTVV.

The rearrangement links TRBV4-2 to TRBJ1-1; 9 bases are shared with TRBD1. Per germline, CDR1 LGHNA and CDR2 YNFKEQ. The CDR3 runs 14 residues. J was trimmed by 3 bases and V by 4 bases; bases with no gene match: 3. Here the CDR3 DNA reads TGTGCCAGCAGCCTCCGGGACAGGGACACTGAAGCTTTCTTT. This codes for CASSLRDRDTEAFF.

This clone was seen a single time. V and J are TRBV29-1 and TRBJ1-4; unclear D gene. Trimming left V 4 bases short and J 8 bases short, with 14 bases between. The CDR3 has 13 amino acids. The germline CDR1 and CDR2 sequences are SQVTM and ANQGSEA. The CDR3 DNA sequence: TGCAGCGTTGCGGGATCCCTTGTGGAAAAACTGTTTTTT. Translation: CSVAGSLVEKLFF.

This clone came up a few times. V gene TRBV7-9 combines with J gene TRBJ1-4; no reliable D call. Trimming stripped 3 bases from V and 8 bases from J, with 10 bases between. This CDR3 has 13 residues. From germline, CDR1 is SEHNR and CDR2 FQNEAQ (reference sequence). In DNA form, the CDR3 reads TGTGCCAGCAGCTTCACCGCTGGCGAAAAACTGTTTTTT. Its translation: CASSFTAGEKLFF.

This clone was observed a few times. V gene TRBV15 combines with J gene TRBJ1-1, with D possibly being TRBD1 (5 bases). CDR1 is LNHNV and CDR2 is YYDKDF in the germline V gene (reference sequence). This CDR3 spans 14 amino acids. Trimming stripped 0 bases from V and 5 bases from J, with 10 bases between. The DNA of the CDR3 is TGTGCCACCAGCAGAGATGGGGGGGAGACTGAAGCTTTCTTT. It is translated as CATSRDGGETEAFF. The entire variable domain, with the rest obtained from reference TRBV15 and TRBJ1-1, is as follows: DAMVIQNPRYQVTQFGKPVTLSCSQTLNHNVMYWYQQKSSQAPKLLFHYYDKDFNNEADTPDNFQSRRPNTSFCFLDIRSPGLGDTAMYLCATSRDGGETEAFFGQGTRLTVV.

J is TRBJ2-5 and V is TRBV6-4; D ambiguous. V shed 7 bases and J shed 0 bases, with 3 bases lying between them. The germline CDR1 and CDR2 sequences are MRHNA and SNTAGT. The CDR3 totals 11 residues. This CDR3 is CASTDQETQYF. The CDR3 coding sequence is TGTGCCAGCACCGACCAAGAGACCCAGTACTTC.

The chain links TRBV4-2 to TRBJ1-5; 8 nucleotides align to TRBD1. The V segment lost 0 bases and the J segment 9 bases; nucleotides outside the gene matches: 7. Germline V gives CDR1 LGHNA, CDR2 YNFKEQ. This CDR3 contains 15 residues. For the CDR3, the DNA is TGTGCCAGCAGCCAAGATTCAAGACAGGGGTCGCCCCAGCATTTT. Its translation is CASSQDSRQGSPQHF.

The sample holds a few counts of this clone. The V call is TRBV7-8, the J call TRBJ2-7; 9 positions agree with TRBD2. J gave up 2 bases and V 5 bases, and 7 bases lay outside the gene matches. Germline assignment: CDR1 SGHVS and CDR2 FQNEAQ. This CDR3 region has 15 residues. The CDR3 reads CASSHRGLATYEQYF. The DNA of the CDR3 is TGTGCCAGCAGCCACAGGGGACTAGCCACCTACGAGCAGTACTTC.

This clone appeared a few times. The chain has TRBV5-6 and TRBJ1-2; 8 bases fit TRBD1. The CDR3 covers 14 residues. The V gene end was trimmed by 0 bases and the J gene end by 8 bases; junction bases not matched to a gene: 6. Germline V gene data show CDR1 as SGHDT and CDR2 as YYEEEE. The CDR3 spells CASSLGEDRAGYTF. CDR3 sequence (DNA): TGTGCCAGCAGCTTGGGGGAGGACAGGGCCGGCTACACCTTC.

V usage is TRBV6-5 and J usage is TRBJ2-6, with TRBD1 as a possible D gene (6 bases). This CDR3 spans 15 amino acids. Per the germline V gene, CDR1 is MNHEY and CDR2 is SVGAGI. Trimming removed 5 bases at V and 3 bases at J, with 11 bases between. The CDR3 bases are TGTGCCAGCAGTCCCGGGACAAGTGGGGCCAACGTCCTGACTTTC. This encodes CASSPGTSGANVLTF.

V is TRBV10-2 and J is TRBJ2-4; D remains unclear. Trimming pared 4 bases from V and 1 base from J, leaving 5 bases between. CDR1 and CDR2 (germline): WSHSY, SAAADI. CDR3 length equals 13 residues. The CDR3 here is CASSAGAKNIQYF. As DNA, the CDR3 is TGCGCCAGCAGTGCGGGTGCCAAAAACATTCAGTACTTC.

Only one count was recorded for this clone. The chain links TRBV7-9 to TRBJ2-7, with D maybe TRBD1 (5 bases). Per germline, CDR1 SEHNR and CDR2 FQNEAQ (reference sequence). The V and J ends lost 0 bases and 2 bases respectively, with 8 bases between them. This CDR3 comprises 14 residues. CDR3 sequence: CASSLAGLPYEQYF. The CDR3 DNA reads TGTGCCAGCAGCTTAGCGGGGCTTCCCTACGAGCAGTACTTC.

This clone was detected only a few times. This chain connects TRBV27 to TRBJ2-4, with TRBD1 identical over 12 bases. The V segment lost 2 bases and the J segment 5 bases; nucleotides outside the gene matches: 4. The CDR3 totals 16 residues. The germline gives CDR1 MNHEY, CDR2 SMNVEV (reference sequence). The CDR3 is CASSLMGTGGQNIQYF. DNA for the CDR3: TGTGCCAGCAGTTTAATGGGGACAGGGGGCCAAAACATTCAGTACTTC.

Only a few counts were recorded for this clone. This chain joins TRBV28 and TRBJ1-4; TRBD1 might be the D (6 bases). The CDR3 is 13 amino acids. The V gene lost 5 bases and the J gene lost 7 bases, with 11 bases spanning the gap. CDR1 and CDR2 (germline): MDHEN, SYDVKM. The CDR3 bases are TGTGCCAGCAGTCAGGGACACTTTGAAAAACTGTTTTTT. Translation: CASSQGHFEKLFF.

In this sample, this clone turned up a few times. The chain carries TRBV7-3 and TRBJ1-1; D is ambiguous. Trimming stripped 1 base from V and 5 bases from J, with 11 bases between. CDR3 length: 14 amino acids. The germline V gene has CDR1 SGHTA and CDR2 FQGTGA. This CDR3 reads CASSLRGGGTEAFF. CDR3 coding DNA: TGTGCCAGCAGCTTAAGGGGAGGCGGGACTGAAGCTTTCTTT.

The rearrangement links TRBV5-6 to TRBJ1-4; TRBD1 might be the D (6 bases). Germline CDR1 SGHDT, CDR2 YYEEEE. V lost 1 base and J lost 4, with 11 bases in between. The CDR3 runs 15 residues. The CDR3: CASSLFQGYNEKLFF. The CDR3 DNA follows: TGTGCCAGCAGCTTGTTCCAGGGGTATAATGAAAAACTGTTTTTT.

The CDR3 region is CASSLYSGEIYGYTF. The CDR3 nucleotides are TGTGCCAGCAGCTTGTACTCGGGGGAGATCTATGGCTACACCTTC. V and J are TRBV5-5 and TRBJ1-2, with D possibly being TRBD1 (5 bases). V lost 1 base to trimming and J lost 4 bases, with 14 bases between them. This CDR3 is built from 15 residues. Germline V gene sequence: CDR1 SGHKS, CDR2 YYEKEE (reference sequence).

There are a few counts of this clone. This chain connects TRBV7-2 to TRBJ2-5, with 15 positions matching TRBD2. After removal of 8 bases from V and 5 bases from J, the junction contained 9 bases not matched to a gene. The CDR3 covers 16 residues. Germline lookup yields CDR1 SGHTA and CDR2 FQGNSA. This chain's CDR3 is CASRRTSGGGGETQYF. CDR3 nucleotides: TGTGCCAGCCGCAGGACTAGCGGGGGGGGTGGGGAGACCCAGTACTTC. The full variable domain, its missing parts supplied by reference TRBV7-2 and TRBJ2-5, is GAGVSQSPSNKVTEKGKDVELRCDPISGHTALYWYRQSLGQGLEFLIYFQGNSAPDKSGLPSDRFSAERTGGSVSTLTIQRTQQEDSAVYLCASRRTSGGGGETQYFGPGTRLLVL.

V usage is TRBV5-5 and J usage is TRBJ2-1; a possible D gene is TRBD2 (6 bases). The CDR3 runs 15 residues. The V gene's germline CDR1 is SGHKS and CDR2 YYEKEE (reference sequence). Trimming pared 4 bases from V and 0 bases from J, leaving 11 bases between. DNA for the CDR3: TGTGCCAGCAGCCTAGCGACTAGCTCCTACAATGAGCAGTTCTTC. This encodes CASSLATSSYNEQFF.

The V call is TRBV4-2, the J call TRBJ2-5, with 10 nucleotides matching TRBD2. The end of the DNA fits TRBJ2-7 better, so the J call may be wrong. This CDR3 region has 17 residues. Germline-derived CDR1 and CDR2 are LGHNA and YNFKEQ. CDR3 region: CASSQPGSGGAFGEQYF. The DNA for the CDR3 is TGTGCCAGCAGTCAACCGGGCAGCGGGGGGGCCTTCGGCGAGCAGTACTTC.

This clone was observed a few times. The V and J genes are TRBV11-3 and TRBJ1-1; D not certain. This CDR3 has 13 residues. Trimming removed 3 bases from V and 4 bases from J, with 9 bases in between. Germline V CDR1 and CDR2: SGHNT, YENEEA. The CDR3 region is CASSFATGTEAFF. Written as DNA, the CDR3 is TGTGCCAGCAGCTTCGCCACTGGCACTGAAGCTTTCTTT.

The chain employs TRBV6-1 and TRBJ1-2; D not resolved. V was pared by 6 bases and J by 4 bases, with 9 bases between. Germline-derived CDR1 and CDR2 are MNHNS and SASEGT. This CDR3 is built from 12 residues. CDR3 protein: CASRWLSYGYTF. Here the CDR3 DNA reads TGTGCCAGCAGGTGGCTGTCCTATGGCTACACCTTC.

V and J are TRBV4-1 and TRBJ2-1; TRBD2 matches at 8 bases. The germline CDR1 and CDR2 sequences are MGHRA and YSYEKL. The CDR3 length is 15 residues. Unmatched junction bases numbered 4, after V lost 0 bases and J lost 6 bases. CDR3 residues: CASSQDPGTSNEQFF. DNA of the CDR3: TGCGCCAGCAGCCAAGATCCCGGGACTAGCAATGAGCAGTTCTTC.

This clone came up a few times. The chain joins TRBV10-3 to TRBJ2-2, with 11 bases matching TRBD2. The V segment lost 6 bases and the J segment 0 bases; nucleotides outside the gene matches: 3. Looked up from germline, CDR1 is ENHRY and CDR2 is SYGVKD. The CDR3 covers 16 residues. CDR3 in amino acids: CAIRKLAGANTGELFF. CDR3 coding DNA: TGTGCCATCAGAAAACTAGCGGGGGCGAACACCGGGGAGCTGTTTTTT.

V is TRBV6-1 and J is TRBJ2-3, with 9 bases identical to TRBD2. The trim removed 3 bases at V and 1 base at J, leaving 5 bases unmatched. This CDR3 is built from 16 residues. Germline-derived CDR1 and CDR2 are MNHNS and SASEGT. The CDR3: CASSDGGGGGTDTQYF. Written as DNA, the CDR3 is TGTGCCAGCAGTGATGGGGGCGGGGGGGGCACAGATACGCAGTATTTT.

V gene TRBV5-4 combines with J gene TRBJ2-3; 8 nucleotides line up with TRBD2. CDR3 length: 15 amino acids. V lost 4 bases, J lost 1 base, and 5 bases stayed unmatched. Germline lookup yields CDR1 SGHNT and CDR2 YYREEE (reference sequence). CDR3 region: CASSRYSGGTDTQYF. CDR3 coding DNA: TGTGCCAGCAGCCGTTATAGCGGGGGCACAGATACGCAGTATTTT.

The CDR3 region is CASSLRGGPPNEQFF. The CDR3 DNA reads TGCGCCAGCAGCTTGAGGGGGGGGCCACCCAATGAGCAGTTCTTC. The V and J genes are TRBV5-1 and TRBJ2-1; D is possibly TRBD2 (7 bases). Germline V lookup: CDR1 SGHRS, CDR2 YFSETQ. The CDR3 contains 15 residues. V lost 1 base and J lost 6, with 14 bases in between.